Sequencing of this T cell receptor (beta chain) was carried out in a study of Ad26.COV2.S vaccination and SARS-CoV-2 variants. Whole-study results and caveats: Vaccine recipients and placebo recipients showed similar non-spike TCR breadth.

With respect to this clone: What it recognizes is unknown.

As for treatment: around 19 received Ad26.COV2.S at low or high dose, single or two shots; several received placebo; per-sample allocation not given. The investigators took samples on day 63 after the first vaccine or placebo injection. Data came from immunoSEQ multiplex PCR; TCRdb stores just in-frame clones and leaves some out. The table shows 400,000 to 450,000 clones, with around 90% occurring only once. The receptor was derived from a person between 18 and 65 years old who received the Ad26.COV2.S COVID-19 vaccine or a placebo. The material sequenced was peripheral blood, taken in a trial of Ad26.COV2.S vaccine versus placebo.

The CDR3 region is CASSADLLSYNEQFF. The CDR3 DNA reads as TGTGCCAGCAGTGCGGACTTATTATCCTACAATGAGCAGTTCTTC. This chain links TRBV25-1 with TRBJ2-1; TRBD2 is a possible D gene (5 bases). Germline lookup yields CDR1 MGHDK and CDR2 SYGVNS. V was cut by 4 bases and J by 1 base, with 11 bases left in between. This CDR3 comprises 15 residues. The variable domain in full, completed from reference TRBV25-1 and TRBJ2-1, reads EADIYQTPRYLVIGTGKKITLECSQTMGHDKMYWYQQDPGMELHLIHYSYGVNSTEKGDLSSESTVSRIRTEHFPLTLESARPSHTSQYLCASSADLLSYNEQFFGPGTRLTVL.